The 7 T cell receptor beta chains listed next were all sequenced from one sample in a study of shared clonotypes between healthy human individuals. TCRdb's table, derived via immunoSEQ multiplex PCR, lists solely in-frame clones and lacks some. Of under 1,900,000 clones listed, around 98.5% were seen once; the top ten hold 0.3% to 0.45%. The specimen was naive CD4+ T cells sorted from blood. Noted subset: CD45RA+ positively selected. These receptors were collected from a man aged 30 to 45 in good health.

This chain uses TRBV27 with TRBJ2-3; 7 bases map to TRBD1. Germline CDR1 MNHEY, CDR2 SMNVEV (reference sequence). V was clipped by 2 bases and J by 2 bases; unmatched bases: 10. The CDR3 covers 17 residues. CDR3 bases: TGTGCCAGCAGTTTACGAGACAGGGCCCCCGACACAGATACGCAGTATTTT. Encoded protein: CASSLRDRAPDTDTQYF.

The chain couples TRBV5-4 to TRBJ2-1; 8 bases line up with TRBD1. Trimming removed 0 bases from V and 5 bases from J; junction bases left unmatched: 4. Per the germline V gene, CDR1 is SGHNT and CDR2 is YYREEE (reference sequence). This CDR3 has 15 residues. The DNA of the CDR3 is TGTGCCAGCAGCTTGGCAGGGGGCTTTAACAATGAGCAGTTCTTC. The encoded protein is CASSLAGGFNNEQFF.

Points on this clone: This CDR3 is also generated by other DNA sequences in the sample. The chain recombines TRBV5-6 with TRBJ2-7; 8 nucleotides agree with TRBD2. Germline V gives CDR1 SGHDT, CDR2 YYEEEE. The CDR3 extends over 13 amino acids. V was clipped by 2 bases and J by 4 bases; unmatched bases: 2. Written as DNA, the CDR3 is TGTGCCAGCAGCTTAGCGGGAGTATACGAGCAGTACTTC. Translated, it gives CASSLAGVYEQYF.

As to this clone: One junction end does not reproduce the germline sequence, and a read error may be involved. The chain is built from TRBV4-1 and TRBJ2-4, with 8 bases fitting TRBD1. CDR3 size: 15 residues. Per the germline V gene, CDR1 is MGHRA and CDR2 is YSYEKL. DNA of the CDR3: TGCGCCAGCAGCGAAGATCAGGGGGCGAGGAACATTCAGTACTTC. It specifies CASSEDQGARNIQYF.

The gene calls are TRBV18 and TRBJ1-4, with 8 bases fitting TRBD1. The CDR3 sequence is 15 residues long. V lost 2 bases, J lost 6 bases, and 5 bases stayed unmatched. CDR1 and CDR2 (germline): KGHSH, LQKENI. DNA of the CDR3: TGTGCCAGCTCACCAAGACCGGGACAGGATGAAAAACTGTTTTTT. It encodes CASSPRPGQDEKLFF.

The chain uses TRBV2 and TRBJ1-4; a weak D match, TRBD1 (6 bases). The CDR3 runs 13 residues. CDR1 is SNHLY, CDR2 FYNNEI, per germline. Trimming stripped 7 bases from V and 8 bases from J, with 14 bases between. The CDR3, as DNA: TGTGCCAGCACCGCAGGGGTTAGGGAAAAACTGTTTTTT. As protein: CASTAGVREKLFF.

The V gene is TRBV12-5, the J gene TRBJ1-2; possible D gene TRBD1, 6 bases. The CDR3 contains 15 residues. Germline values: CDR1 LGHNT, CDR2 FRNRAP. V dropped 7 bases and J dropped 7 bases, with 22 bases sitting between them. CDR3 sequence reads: CASVPTGSHFFGYTF. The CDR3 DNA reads TGTGCTAGTGTCCCAACAGGGAGCCACTTTTTTGGCTACACCTTC.